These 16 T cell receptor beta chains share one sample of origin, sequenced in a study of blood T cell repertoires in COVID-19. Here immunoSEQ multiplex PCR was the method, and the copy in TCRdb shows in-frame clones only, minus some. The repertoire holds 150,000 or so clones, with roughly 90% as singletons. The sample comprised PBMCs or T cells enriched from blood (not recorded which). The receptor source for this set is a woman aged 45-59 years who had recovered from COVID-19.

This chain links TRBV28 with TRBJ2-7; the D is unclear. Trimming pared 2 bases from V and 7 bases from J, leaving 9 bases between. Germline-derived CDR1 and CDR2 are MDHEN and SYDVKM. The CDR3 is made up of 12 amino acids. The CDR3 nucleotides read TGTGCCAGCAGTTTAGGGCCAAGGGAGCAGTACTTC. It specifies CASSLGPREQYF.

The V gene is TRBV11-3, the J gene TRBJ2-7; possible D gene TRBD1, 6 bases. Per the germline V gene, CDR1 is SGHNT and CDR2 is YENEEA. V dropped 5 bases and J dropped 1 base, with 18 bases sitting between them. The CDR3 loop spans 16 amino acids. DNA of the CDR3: TGTGCCAGCAGCATCCGGGACACCGCCAAGTCCTACGAGCAGTACTTC. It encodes CASSIRDTAKSYEQYF. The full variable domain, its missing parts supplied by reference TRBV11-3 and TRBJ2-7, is EAGVVQSPRYKIIEKKQPVAFWCNPISGHNTLYWYLQNLGQGPELLIRYENEEAVDDSQLPKDRFSAERLKGVDSTLKIQPAELGDSAVYLCASSIRDTAKSYEQYFGPGTRLTVT.

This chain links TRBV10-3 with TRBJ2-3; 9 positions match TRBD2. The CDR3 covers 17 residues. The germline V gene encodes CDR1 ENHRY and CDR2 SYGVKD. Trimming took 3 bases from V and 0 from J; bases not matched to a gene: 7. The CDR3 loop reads CAISDQGTSQSTDTQYF. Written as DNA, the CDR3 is TGTGCCATCAGTGACCAGGGGACTAGCCAAAGCACAGATACGCAGTATTTT.

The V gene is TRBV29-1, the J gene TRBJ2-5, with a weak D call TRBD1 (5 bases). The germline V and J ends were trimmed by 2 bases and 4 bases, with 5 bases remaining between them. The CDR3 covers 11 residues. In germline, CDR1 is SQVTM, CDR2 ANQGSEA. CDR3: CSVERGETQYF. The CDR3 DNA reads TGCAGCGTTGAAAGGGGAGAGACCCAGTACTTC.

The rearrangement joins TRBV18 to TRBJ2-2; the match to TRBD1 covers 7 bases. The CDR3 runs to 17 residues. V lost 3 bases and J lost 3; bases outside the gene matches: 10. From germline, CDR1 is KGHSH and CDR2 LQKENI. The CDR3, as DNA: TGTGCCAGCTCACCCCGGGACAGACCCGCGGACACCGGGGAGCTGTTTTTT. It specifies CASSPRDRPADTGELFF. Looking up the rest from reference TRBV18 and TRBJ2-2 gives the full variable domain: NAGVMQNPRHLVRRRGQEARLRCSPMKGHSHVYWYRQLPEEGLKFMVYLQKENIIDESGMPKERFSAEFPKEGPSILRIQQVVRGDSAAYFCASSPRDRPADTGELFFGEGSRLTVL.

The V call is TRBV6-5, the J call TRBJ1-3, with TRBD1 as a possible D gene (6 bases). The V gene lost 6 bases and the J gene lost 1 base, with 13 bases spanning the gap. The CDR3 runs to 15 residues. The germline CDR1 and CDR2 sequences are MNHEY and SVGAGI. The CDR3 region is CASSRKTGSGNTIYF. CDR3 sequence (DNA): TGTGCCAGCAGCCGTAAGACAGGTTCTGGAAACACCATATATTTT.

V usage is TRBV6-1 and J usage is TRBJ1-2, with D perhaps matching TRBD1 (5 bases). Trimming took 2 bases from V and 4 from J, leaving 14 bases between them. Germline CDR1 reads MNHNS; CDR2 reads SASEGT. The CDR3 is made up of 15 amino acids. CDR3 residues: CASSEWVRVGYGYTF. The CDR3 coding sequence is TGTGCCAGCAGTGAATGGGTCAGGGTGGGCTATGGCTACACCTTC.

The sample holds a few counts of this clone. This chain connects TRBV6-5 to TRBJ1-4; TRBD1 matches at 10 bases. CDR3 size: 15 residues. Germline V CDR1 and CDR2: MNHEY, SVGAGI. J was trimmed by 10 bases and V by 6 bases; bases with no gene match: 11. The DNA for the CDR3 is TGTGCCAGCAGACCGTTAGGACAGGGGGTATCAAAACTGTTTTTT. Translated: CASRPLGQGVSKLFF.

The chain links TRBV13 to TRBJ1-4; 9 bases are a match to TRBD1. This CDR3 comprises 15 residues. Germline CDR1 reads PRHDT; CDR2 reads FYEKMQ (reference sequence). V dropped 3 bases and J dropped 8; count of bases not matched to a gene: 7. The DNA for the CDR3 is TGTGCCAGCAGCTTGTCCGGGACAGGGAGCGAAAAACTGTTTTTT. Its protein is CASSLSGTGSEKLFF. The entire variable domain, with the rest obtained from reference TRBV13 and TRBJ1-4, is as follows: AAGVIQSPRHLIKEKRETATLKCYPIPRHDTVYWYQQGPGQDPQFLISFYEKMQSDKGSIPDRFSAQQFSDYHSELNMSSLELGDSALYFCASSLSGTGSEKLFFGSGTQLSVL.

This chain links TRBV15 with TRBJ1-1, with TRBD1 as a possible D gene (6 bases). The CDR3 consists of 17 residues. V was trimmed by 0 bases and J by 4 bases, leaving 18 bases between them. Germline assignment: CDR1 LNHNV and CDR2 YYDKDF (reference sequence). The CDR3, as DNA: TGTGCCACCAGCAGAGACCCGCCGGGACACCAGACCACTGAAGCTTTCTTT. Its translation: CATSRDPPGHQTTEAFF.

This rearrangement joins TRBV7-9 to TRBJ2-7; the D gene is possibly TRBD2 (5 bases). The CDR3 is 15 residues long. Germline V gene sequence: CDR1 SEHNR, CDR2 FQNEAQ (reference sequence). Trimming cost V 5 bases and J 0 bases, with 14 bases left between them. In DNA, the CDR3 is TGTGCCAGCAGCCCAGGAGGTAAACGCTCCTACGAGCAGTACTTC. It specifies CASSPGGKRSYEQYF.

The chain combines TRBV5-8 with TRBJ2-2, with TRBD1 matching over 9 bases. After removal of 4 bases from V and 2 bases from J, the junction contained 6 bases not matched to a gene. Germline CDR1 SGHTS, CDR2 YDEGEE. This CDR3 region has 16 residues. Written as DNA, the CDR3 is TGTGCCAGCAGCCCCGGGACAGGGTATAACACCGGGGAGCTGTTTTTT. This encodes CASSPGTGYNTGELFF.

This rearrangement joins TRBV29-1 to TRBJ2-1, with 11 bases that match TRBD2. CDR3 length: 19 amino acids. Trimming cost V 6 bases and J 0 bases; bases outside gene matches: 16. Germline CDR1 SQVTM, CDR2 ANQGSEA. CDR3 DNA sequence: TGCAGCGTGCCCAGTAGGGCTAGCGGGAGGCGTTTCTCCTACAATGAGCAGTTCTTC. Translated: CSVPSRASGRRFSYNEQFF.

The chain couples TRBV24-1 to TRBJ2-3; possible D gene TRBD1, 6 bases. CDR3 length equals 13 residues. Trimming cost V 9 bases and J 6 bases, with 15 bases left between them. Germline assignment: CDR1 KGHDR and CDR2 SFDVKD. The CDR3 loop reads CATRVGASDTQYF. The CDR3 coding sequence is TGTGCCACCCGGGTGGGGGCATCGGATACGCAGTATTTT.

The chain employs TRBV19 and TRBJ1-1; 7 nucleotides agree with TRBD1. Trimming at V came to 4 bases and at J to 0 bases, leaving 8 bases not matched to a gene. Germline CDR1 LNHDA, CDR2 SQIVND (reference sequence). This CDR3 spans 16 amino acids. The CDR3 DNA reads TGTGCCAGTAGTAACTTCCCGGGACAGATGAACACTGAAGCTTTCTTT. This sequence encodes CASSNFPGQMNTEAFF.

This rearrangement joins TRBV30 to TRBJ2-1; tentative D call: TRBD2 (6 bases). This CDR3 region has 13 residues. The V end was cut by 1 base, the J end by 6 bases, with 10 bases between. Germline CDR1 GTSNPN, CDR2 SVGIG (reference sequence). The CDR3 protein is CAWSALGGNEQFF. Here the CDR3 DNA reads TGTGCCTGGAGTGCTCTGGGGGGCAATGAGCAGTTCTTC.